Given below is one TCR beta chain in context. This sample is drawn from a study of low-dose radiotherapy and immunotherapy resistance in tumors. TRAV- and TRBV-specific primers primed first-strand cDNA, covering alpha and beta chains. A constant-region primer paired with the V-primer adapter amplified TCRs over around 18 PCR cycles. TCRdb ran MiXCR on the reads and lists one entry per CDR3 protein. The sample yields 6,000 to 9,000 distinct CDR3 sequences, about 79% seen once. Enrollment required an advanced solid tumor negative for tumor-infiltrating lymphocytes. The CDR3 length is 17 residues. The V and J ends lost 4 bases and 6 bases, in that order; junction bases with no gene match: 11. The V gene's germline CDR1 is SGHNT and CDR2 YYREEE (reference sequence).

The chain couples TRBV5-4 to TRBJ2-3; 13 bases align to TRBD2. The TCR originated in a human donor with advanced metastatic prostate, ovarian, gallbladder or colorectal cancer (not recorded which). This table probably holds off-target reads from a library built for another chain. The DNA of the CDR3 is TGTGCCAGCAGCCCAACTCCAGGACTAGCGGGGGCTGATACGCAGTATTTT. As protein: CASSPTPGLAGADTQYF.